This record concerns one T cell receptor beta chain sequence. What it binds is unknown. The read ends 3 residues early relative to the CDR3; the germline J gene fills the gap. The method was immunoSEQ multiplex PCR; TCRdb's version includes in-frame clones alone and lacks a portion of them. Recorded for this sample: roughly 48,000 clones. This record comes from a study of Tregs in tolerant kidney transplant recipients. Study as a whole: Related graft donors supplied nonmyeloablative bone marrow transplants, and mixed chimerism was transient.

Unstimulated Tregs (CD4+CD25+CD127-) and CD4+CD25- non-Tregs were sorted from PBMCs. Study results and caveats: Antigen-driven expansion was suggested because donor-specific Tregs expanded more than all Tregs in tolerant patients.

V lost 6 bases and J lost 0; bases outside the gene matches: 8. The germline V gene encodes CDR1 DFQATT and CDR2 SNEGSKA (reference sequence). There are 15 residues in the CDR3. V is TRBV20-1 and J is TRBJ1-5; 7 bases fit TRBD1. The sequenced sample was CD4+ T cells from blood, obtained before the transplant. The receptor was derived from a human donor who received a combined kidney and bone marrow transplant. Partial CDR3 DNA: TGCAGTGCCCTAACCGGGACAGATAGCAATCAGCCC. Encoded protein: CSALTGTDSNQP. The complete CDR3 protein is CSALTGTDSNQPQHF.